Following are 16 T cell receptor beta chains from one sample sequenced in a study of CXCR3-negative and CXCR3-positive naive CD8 T cells. cDNA libraries for TRB were generated by 5' RACE incorporating UMI labels. TCRdb derives one entry per CDR3 protein from the 5' RACE reads, leaving out DNA. This sample contains about 26,000 distinct CDR3 sequences. The sequencing input was naive CXCR3- CD8+ T cells from blood. As for subset: CD45RO-CCR7+CD27+CD95- naive CD8+ T cells lacking CXCR3 (TNR3-). The receptors were sampled from a human donor in good health. Some clones in this sample may be carry-over from other donors' samples.

The chain carries TRBV12-3 or TRBV12-4 and TRBJ2-1; TCRdb returns TRBD1, unconfirmable since there is no DNA. The CDR3 length is 12 residues. The CDR3 reads CASSPDSFEQFF.

This chain joins TRBV7-9 and TRBJ2-7; TCRdb reports TRBD1, a call that lacks DNA to check it against. CDR1 is SEHNR, CDR2 FQNEAQ, per germline (reference sequence). The length of the CDR3 is 15 residues. CDR3 amino acids: CASSLAGVGQAEQYF.

CDR3 sequence reads: CASSQDRQPNEKLFF. The genes are TRBV4-3 and TRBJ1-4. Per the germline V gene, CDR1 is LGHNA and CDR2 is YSLEER. The CDR3 spans 15 residues.

The V and J genes are TRBV9 and TRBJ2-1; TCRdb gives TRBD1 as the D gene, but with no DNA this cannot be confirmed. The V gene's germline CDR1 is SGDLS and CDR2 YYNGEE. The CDR3 spans 16 residues. This CDR3 is CASSVAGGFGGDEQFF. Full variable domain (remainder filled in from reference TRBV9 and TRBJ2-1): DSGVTQTPKHLITATGQRVTLRCSPRSGDLSVYWYQQSLDQGLQFLIQYYNGEERAKGNILERFSAQQFPDLHSELNLSSLELGDSALYFCASSVAGGFGGDEQFFGPGTRLTVL.

This sequence joins TRBV20-1 and TRBJ2-7; TCRdb picks TRBD1, but there is no DNA to check that call. CDR1 and CDR2 (germline): DFQATT, SNEGSKA (reference sequence). The CDR3 has 14 amino acids. CDR3 residues: CSAGELQGFYEQYF.

The chain combines TRBV11-1 with TRBJ2-7; lacking DNA, the TRBD1 call made by TCRdb goes unchecked. The CDR3 contains 16 residues. Germline CDR1 and CDR2: SGHAT and FQDESV (reference sequence). This CDR3 reads CASSHGEGADNYEQYF.

CDR3 region: CASSYGGDYNEQFF. This chain uses TRBV7-2 with TRBJ2-1. The CDR3 has 14 residues. The germline CDR1 and CDR2 sequences are SGHTA and FQGNSA.

The rearrangement links TRBV14 to TRBJ1-1. The CDR3 extends over 13 amino acids. Germline values: CDR1 SGHDN, CDR2 FVKESK. CDR3 amino acids: CASSQSLGSEAFF.

The V call is TRBV12-3 or TRBV12-4, the J call TRBJ2-7; the TCRdb call, TRBD1, lacks DNA for checking. The CDR3 totals 14 residues. This CDR3 reads CASGTVLTSYEQYF.

The chain uses TRBV7-9 and TRBJ2-2; TCRdb's D call of TRBD1 is untestable without DNA. Germline V gene lookup returns CDR1 SEHNR and CDR2 FQNEAQ (reference sequence). The CDR3 totals 15 residues. The CDR3 loop reads CASSQDRANTGELFF.

This sequence joins TRBV7-2 and TRBJ2-7; TCRdb indicates TRBD1, and absent DNA this call remains unverified. The length of the CDR3 is 14 residues. Germline lookup yields CDR1 SGHTA and CDR2 FQGNSA. CDR3 in amino acids: CASSSYGGNYEQYF.

The chain combines TRBV4-2 with TRBJ1-4; without DNA, the TCRdb call of TRBD1 cannot be checked. CDR1 and CDR2 (germline): LGHNA, YNFKEQ. This CDR3 is 16 amino acids long. Here the CDR3 reads CASSQEGGQGGEKLFF.

V usage is TRBV7-3 and J usage is TRBJ2-1; TCRdb selects TRBD1, and the lack of DNA leaves this call unchecked. CDR1 is SGHTA, CDR2 FQGTGA, per germline. CDR3 size: 15 residues. CDR3 sequence reads: CASSLWGDPTKEQFF.

This chain links TRBV29-1 with TRBJ2-7; as DNA is missing, the TRBD1 call by TCRdb cannot be tested. CDR1 and CDR2 (germline): SQVTM, ANQGSEA. The CDR3 is 13 amino acids. The CDR3 sequence: CSVVGSRGYEQYF.

V and J are TRBV21-1 and TRBJ2-5; TCRdb gives TRBD1 as the D gene, but with no DNA this cannot be confirmed. TRBV21-1 is a known pseudogene. The CDR3 extends over 14 amino acids. The CDR3 region is CASSPGGIQETQYF.

The chain has TRBV20-1 and TRBJ2-7; with no DNA, the TCRdb D assignment of TRBD1 cannot be verified. The CDR3 sequence is 14 residues long. Germline CDR1 DFQATT, CDR2 SNEGSKA (reference sequence). The CDR3 here is CSASWAGQSYEQYF.